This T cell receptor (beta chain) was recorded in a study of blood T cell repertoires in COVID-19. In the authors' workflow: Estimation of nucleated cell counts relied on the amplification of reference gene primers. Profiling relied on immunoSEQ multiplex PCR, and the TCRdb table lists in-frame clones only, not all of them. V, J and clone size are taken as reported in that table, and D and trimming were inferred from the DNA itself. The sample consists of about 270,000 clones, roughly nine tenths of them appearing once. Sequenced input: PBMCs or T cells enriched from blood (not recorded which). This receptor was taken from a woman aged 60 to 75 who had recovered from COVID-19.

Written as DNA, the CDR3 is TGCAGCGTTGTACAGGGGGTGAGCTTGGAGCAGTTCTTC. Protein: CSVVQGVSLEQFF. The rearrangement links TRBV29-1 to TRBJ2-1; 8 nucleotides align to TRBD1. The CDR3 runs to 13 residues. Germline-derived CDR1 and CDR2 are SQVTM and ANQGSEA. V trimming: 4 bases; J trimming: 10 bases; junction bases outside the gene matches: 9.